This T cell receptor (beta chain) was sequenced for a study of T cells in Graves' hyperthyroidism and ophthalmopathy (dated by TCRdb to 2018 to 2020). Concerning the study at large: Peripheral blood was collected at initial diagnosis, before any treatment. For training and testing, the approximately 92 patients in the discovery cohort were randomly divided in a 7:3 ratio. In six Graves' hyperthyroidism patients, the study also compared T-cell repertoires from thyroid tissue with T-cell repertoires from blood. Following sampling, methimazole starting at 30 mg daily was given to hyperthyroidism patients, and high-dose intravenous methylprednisolone was given to ophthalmopathy patients. To identify distinguishing TCR V-J signatures, a discovery cohort of around 100 patients was used, comprising 40 to 45 with Graves' ophthalmopathy and around 57 with stable Graves' hyperthyroidism. According to the paper, TCR Vbeta CDR3 sequencing was carried out on more than 120 peripheral blood samples, which came from 40 to 45 ophthalmopathy, approximately 72 hyperthyroidism and roughly 17 progressor patients. Whether ophthalmopathy could be predicted prospectively was tested in an independent validation cohort made up of fewer than 20 hyperthyroidism patients plus 17 patients who later progressed to ophthalmopathy. The study at large found these results: In cross-validation, a model built on a 13 V-J signature told ophthalmopathy apart from stable hyperthyroidism with 85% to 90% sensitivity and about 81% specificity, and in testing the same model reached 80%/75%. No statistical method was used to set the sample size in advance, and investigators knew the group allocation. Most expanded thyroid clonotypes (frequency above 0.001) were also detected in blood, suggesting blood repertoires may reflect thyroid immune responses. In validation, progression to ophthalmopathy was predicted by the model with 70.59% sensitivity and around 76% specificity, a median of around 5.9 months before onset.

Moderately to severely active disease, a Clinical Activity Score of at least 3, a NOSPECS grade of at least 4, and a duration under 3 months were present in ophthalmopathy patients. Exclusion was applied to patients with uncontrolled infections, other autoimmune diseases, pregnancy or lactation. Clinical symptoms, serum thyroxine and TRAb, thyroid ultrasound, and orbital computed tomography formed the basis for the diagnoses. PBMCs were isolated from about 10 ml of fresh peripheral blood by Ficoll-Paque density gradient centrifugation. Trizol reagent was used to extract total RNA, and RNA quality was then checked on an Agilent 2100 Bioanalyzer. About this clonotype itself: Its antigen is unknown. No per-base quality is available; no much larger clone lies one base away.

The TCR beta CDR3 regions were amplified from the RNA transcripts. The first round of RT-PCR for the TCR CDR3 was performed with the HTBI primer set and the Qiagen OneStep RT-PCR kit. Libraries were constructed in a second round of multiplex PCR, after which size selection and purification were performed. Paired-end sequencing of the libraries was performed with 100 bp reads on an Illumina HiSeq2000. As for the original processing: SOAPnuke was used to process the raw data, with reads discarded if the reads contained adapters or uncalled bases, had a mean Phred below 15, or lacked an exact constant-primer or identifier match. COPE v1.2.5 was used to merge the high-quality paired reads, and each unique nucleotide sequence was defined as a clonotype. MiTCR v1.1 was used to align the clonotypes against IMGT TRBV, TRBD and TRBJ reference segments. The analysis included only V-J combinations with a frequency above 0.0001, which together covered 99% to 99.2% of the repertoires. The TCS score was defined as the ratio of F50 (clonal expansion) to E x V (chaos), calculated using BLOSUM62-based TCRdist between CDR3 peptides within each V-J. Welch's t-statistics and random forest reduced around 550 V-J features to 13, which were used in a naive Bayes classifier (R e1071). In-frame beta chains were kept once TCRdb had trimmed the public reads at Q25 with fastp and called clones with MiXCR. Rows with a matching CDR3 protein are joined into one entry that keeps the most common DNA and genes. TCRdb's processing, not the study's, gives the V and J calls here. The table for this sample lists 450,000 to 500,000 distinct CDR3 sequences; roughly 23% of them were counted only once. Under 55% of the sample belongs to the ten largest clones.

Trimming takes 5 bases off V and 4 bases off J; junction bases not matched to a gene: 11. Including the terminal cysteine and phenylalanine, the CDR3 comprises 16 residues. The DNA shown is the 48-base CDR3, in frame from base 1. CDR1 ENHRY and CDR2 SYGVKD are derived from the germline V gene. This TCR came from a woman aged 70-85 years with Graves' ophthalmopathy. The sequenced material came from blood. The chain is assembled from TRBV10-3 and TRBJ2-1; 7 of the junction bases match TRBD2. The DNA reads as follows: TGTGCCATCAGTAGGGAGCGGGATCCTCCTTACAATGAGCAGTTCTTC. It is translated as CAISRERDPPYNEQFF.